A single sample gave rise to the 3 T cell receptor beta chains below, sequenced in a study of blood T cells in healthy people across ages. A J-beta primer mix and a sample-barcoded 5' primer were used in a second PCR of about 6 to 12 cycles. TCRdb reprocessed the 5' RACE reads via MiXCR and lists one record per CDR3 protein. The sample has around 1.7 million distinct CDR3 sequences; roughly 27% are singletons. Sequences were obtained from blood. Receptors originate from a woman in her thirties in good health.

V is TRBV5-1 and J is TRBJ2-1, with D unresolved. Trimming left V 0 bases short and J 7 bases short, with 8 bases between. This CDR3 spans 13 amino acids. The germline V gene has CDR1 SGHRS and CDR2 YFSETQ. Here the CDR3 reads CASSLDSANEQFF. Here the CDR3 DNA reads TGCGCCAGCAGCTTGGACTCGGCTAATGAGCAGTTCTTC.

In its sample, this clonotype was seen many times. This chain joins TRBV6-2 or TRBV6-3 and TRBJ2-7; 7 bases map to TRBD1. CDR3 length: 12 amino acids. Germline values: CDR1 MNHEY, CDR2 SVGEGT. Unmatched junction bases numbered 3, after V lost 5 bases and J lost 5 bases. CDR3: CASSRTGDEQYF. CDR3 nucleotides: TGTGCCAGCAGTCGTACAGGGGACGAGCAGTACTTC.

Only a few counts were recorded for this clonotype. V and J are TRBV27 and TRBJ2-3, with D perhaps matching TRBD1 (5 bases). The CDR3 covers 13 residues. CDR1 is MNHEY and CDR2 is SMNVEV in the germline V gene (reference sequence). Deletions cut 5 bases from V and 6 bases from J, with 12 bases between. CDR3 protein: CASSPGIGDTQYF. The CDR3 DNA is TGTGCCAGCAGTCCAGGGATCGGGGATACGCAGTATTTT.